Sequencing of this TCR beta chain was carried out in a study of neurological immune-mediated disorders. CDR3 length equals 15 residues. Germline V gene lookup returns CDR1 SGHRS and CDR2 YFSETQ. Trimming shortened V by 3 bases and J by 3 bases, and 12 bases separated the two germline ends. This clonotype was detected many times. From 15-18 subjects, every sequencing run obtained over 170 million TCR-beta sequences. Each CDR3 protein is one row after TCRdb ran MiXCR on the 5' RACE reads. Seen here are more than 15,000 distinct CDR3 sequences, under 3.5% observed once, and the top ten hold 20%. This TCR was recovered from a woman in her 40s in good health. Sequenced material: CD8+ T cells from blood. The chain combines TRBV5-1 with TRBJ2-2, with D hard to call. CDR3 coding DNA: TGCGCCAGCAGCTGGTACAGATCATACACCGGGGAGCTGTTTTTT. Translation gives CASSWYRSYTGELFF.